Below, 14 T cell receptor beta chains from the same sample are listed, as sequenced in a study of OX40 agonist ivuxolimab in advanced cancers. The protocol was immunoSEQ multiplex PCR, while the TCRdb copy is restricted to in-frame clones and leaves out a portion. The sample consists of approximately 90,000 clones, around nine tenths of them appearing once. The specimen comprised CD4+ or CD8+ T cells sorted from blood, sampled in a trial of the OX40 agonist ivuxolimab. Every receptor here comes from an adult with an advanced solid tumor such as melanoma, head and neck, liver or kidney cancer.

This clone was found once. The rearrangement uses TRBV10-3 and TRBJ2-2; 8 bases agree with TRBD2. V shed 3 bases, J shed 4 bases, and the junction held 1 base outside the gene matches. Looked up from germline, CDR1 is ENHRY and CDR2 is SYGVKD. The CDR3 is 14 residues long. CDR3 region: CAISDTSGTGELFF. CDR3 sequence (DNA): TGTGCCATCAGTGACACTAGCGGCACCGGGGAGCTGTTTTTT.

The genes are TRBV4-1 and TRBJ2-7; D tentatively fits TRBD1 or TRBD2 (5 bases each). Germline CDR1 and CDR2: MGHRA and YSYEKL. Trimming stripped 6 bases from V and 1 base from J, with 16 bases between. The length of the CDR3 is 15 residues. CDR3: CASSPAREPSYEQYF. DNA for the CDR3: TGCGCCAGCAGTCCCGCCAGGGAGCCTTCCTACGAGCAGTACTTC.

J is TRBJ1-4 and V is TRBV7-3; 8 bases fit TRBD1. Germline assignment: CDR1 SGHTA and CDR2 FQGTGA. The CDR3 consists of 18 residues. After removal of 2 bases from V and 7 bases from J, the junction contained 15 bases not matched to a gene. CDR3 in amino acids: CASSLLGQGAILGEKLFF. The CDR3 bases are TGTGCCAGCAGCTTATTGGGGCAGGGGGCTATTTTAGGTGAAAAACTGTTTTTT.

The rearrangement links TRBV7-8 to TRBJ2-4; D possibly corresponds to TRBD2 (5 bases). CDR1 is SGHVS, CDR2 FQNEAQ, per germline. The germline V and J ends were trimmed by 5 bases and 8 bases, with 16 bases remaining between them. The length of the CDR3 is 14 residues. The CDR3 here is CASSPRNQRDIQYF. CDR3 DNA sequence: TGTGCCAGCAGCCCGAGGAACCAGAGGGACATTCAGTACTTC.

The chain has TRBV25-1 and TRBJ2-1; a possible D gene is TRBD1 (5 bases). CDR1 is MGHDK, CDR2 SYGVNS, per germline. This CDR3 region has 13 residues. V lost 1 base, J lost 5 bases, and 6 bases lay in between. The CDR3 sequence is CASSEWGNNEQFF. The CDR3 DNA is TGTGCCAGCAGTGAATGGGGCAACAATGAGCAGTTCTTC.

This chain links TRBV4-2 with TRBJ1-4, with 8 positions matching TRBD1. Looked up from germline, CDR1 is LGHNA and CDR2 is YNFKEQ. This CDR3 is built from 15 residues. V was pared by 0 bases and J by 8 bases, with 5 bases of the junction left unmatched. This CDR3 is CASSQEGQGQEKLFF. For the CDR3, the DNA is TGTGCCAGCAGCCAAGAAGGACAGGGTCAGGAAAAACTGTTTTTT.

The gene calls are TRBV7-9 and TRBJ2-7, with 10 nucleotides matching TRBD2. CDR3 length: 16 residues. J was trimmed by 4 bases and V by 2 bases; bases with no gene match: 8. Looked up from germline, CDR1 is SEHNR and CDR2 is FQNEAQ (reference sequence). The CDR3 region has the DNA TGTGCCAGCAGCTTACGGGGTGCTAGCGGGGGATACGAGCAGTACTTC. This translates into CASSLRGASGGYEQYF.

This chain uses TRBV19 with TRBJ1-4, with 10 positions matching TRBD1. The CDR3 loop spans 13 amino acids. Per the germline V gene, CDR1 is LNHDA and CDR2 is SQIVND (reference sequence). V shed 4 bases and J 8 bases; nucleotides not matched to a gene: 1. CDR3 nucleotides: TGTGCCAGTAGTAGGGACAGGGGAGAAAAACTGTTTTTT. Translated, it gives CASSRDRGEKLFF.

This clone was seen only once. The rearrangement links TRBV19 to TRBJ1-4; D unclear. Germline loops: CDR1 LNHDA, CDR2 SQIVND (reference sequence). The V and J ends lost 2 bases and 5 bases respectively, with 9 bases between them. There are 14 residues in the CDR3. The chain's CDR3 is CASSIQTENEKLFF. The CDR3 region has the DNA TGTGCCAGTAGTATACAGACGGAGAATGAAAAACTGTTTTTT.

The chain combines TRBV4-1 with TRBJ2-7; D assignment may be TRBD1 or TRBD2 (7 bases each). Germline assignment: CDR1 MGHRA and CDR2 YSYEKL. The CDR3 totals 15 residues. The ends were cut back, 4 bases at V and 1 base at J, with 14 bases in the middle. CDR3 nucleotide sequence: TGCGCCAGCAGCCGGGAGGGACAGACTTCCTACGAGCAGTACTTC. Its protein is CASSREGQTSYEQYF.

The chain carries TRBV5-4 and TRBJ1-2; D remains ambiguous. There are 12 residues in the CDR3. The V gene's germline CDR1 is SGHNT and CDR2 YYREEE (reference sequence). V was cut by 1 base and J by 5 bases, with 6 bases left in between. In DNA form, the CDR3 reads TGTGCCAGCAGCTTGAGGGATTATGGCTACACCTTC. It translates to CASSLRDYGYTF.

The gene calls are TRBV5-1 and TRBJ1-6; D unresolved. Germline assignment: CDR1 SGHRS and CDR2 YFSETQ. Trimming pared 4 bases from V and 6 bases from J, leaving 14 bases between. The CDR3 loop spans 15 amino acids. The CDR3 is CASSQDARPNSPLHF. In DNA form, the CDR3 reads TGCGCCAGCAGCCAGGACGCGCGCCCTAATTCACCCCTCCACTTT.

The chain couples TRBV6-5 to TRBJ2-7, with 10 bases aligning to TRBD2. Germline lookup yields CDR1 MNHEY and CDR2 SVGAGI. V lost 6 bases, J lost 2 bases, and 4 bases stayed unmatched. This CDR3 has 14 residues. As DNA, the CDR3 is TGTGCCAGCAGGTCAAGCGGGGGGGCCTACGAGCAGTACTTC. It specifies CASRSSGGAYEQYF.

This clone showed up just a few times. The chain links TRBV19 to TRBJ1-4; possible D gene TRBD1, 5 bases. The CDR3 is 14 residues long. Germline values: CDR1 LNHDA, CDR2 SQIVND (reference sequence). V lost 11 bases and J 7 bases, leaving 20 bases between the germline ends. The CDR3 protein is CASNSGTGGEKLFF. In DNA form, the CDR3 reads TGTGCCTCCAATTCCGGGACGGGGGGTGAAAAACTGTTTTTT.